The next 30 T cell receptor beta chains were all read from a single sample in a study of cytomegalovirus exposure and HLA in healthy donors. The table came from immunoSEQ multiplex PCR; TCRdb's copy has only in-frame clones and leaves some out. Of more than 85,000 clones in the sample, about 95% are singletons; the top ten hold 0.89%. Sequenced material: PBMCs. These receptors originate from a woman aged 18 to 35 in good health and CMV-seronegative.

V gene TRBV4-3 combines with J gene TRBJ1-2, with 7 positions matching TRBD1. Germline V CDR1 and CDR2: LGHNA, YSLEER. The J segment lost 4 bases and the V segment lost 0 bases, leaving 8 bases of the junction unmatched. CDR3 length equals 16 residues. CDR3 loop: CASSQEGDSKSYGYTF. The CDR3 nucleotides read TGCGCCAGCAGCCAAGAGGGGGACAGTAAAAGCTATGGCTACACCTTC.

The V call is TRBV27, the J call TRBJ1-1; TRBD1 matches 12 bases. This CDR3 is 13 amino acids long. The V gene end was trimmed by 3 bases and the J gene end by 10 bases; junction bases not matched to a gene: 3. Germline V lookup: CDR1 MNHEY, CDR2 SMNVEV (reference sequence). CDR3 in amino acids: CASSFRGQGAAFF. In DNA, the CDR3 is TGTGCCAGCAGTTTTAGGGGACAGGGGGCAGCTTTCTTT.

This chain links TRBV5-1 with TRBJ2-5; 8 bases line up with TRBD1. CDR3 length: 15 residues. V lost 4 bases to trimming and J lost 7 bases; unmatched junction nucleotides: 12. Germline values: CDR1 SGHRS, CDR2 YFSETQ. The CDR3 protein is CASSPGGASGGTQYF. Here the CDR3 DNA reads TGCGCCAGCAGCCCAGGGGGCGCGAGTGGTGGGACCCAGTACTTC.

V usage is TRBV7-2 and J usage is TRBJ1-5; D call uncertain. Germline CDR1 reads SGHTA; CDR2 reads FQGNSA. The CDR3 is 13 amino acids. V lost 4 bases to trimming and J lost 4 bases, with 8 bases between them. CDR3 nucleotide sequence: TGTGCCAGCAGCTCTCACTTAAATCAGCCCCAGCATTTT. It codes for CASSSHLNQPQHF.

The chain recombines TRBV19 with TRBJ1-5, with 8 bases matching TRBD1. V was clipped by 5 bases and J by 3 bases; unmatched bases: 15. This CDR3 is 18 amino acids long. Germline lookup yields CDR1 LNHDA and CDR2 SQIVND (reference sequence). Here the CDR3 DNA reads TGTGCCAGTAGTGCTGGCACCGGGACAGGCCTCCACAATCAGCCCCAGCATTTT. This codes for CASSAGTGTGLHNQPQHF.

CDR3 bases: TGCGCCAGCAGCTTGGGGAGTAGGTCCTACGAGCAGTACTTC. Encoded protein: CASSLGSRSYEQYF. The chain links TRBV5-1 to TRBJ2-7; D unclear. V lost 0 bases and J 1 base, leaving 8 bases between the germline ends. The germline CDR1 and CDR2 sequences are SGHRS and YFSETQ. This CDR3 spans 14 amino acids.

CDR3 sequence (DNA): TGTGCCAGCAGCTTGGCCAACAGGGGTTGGCATTCACCCCTCCACTTT. It is translated as CASSLANRGWHSPLHF. V and J are TRBV5-6 and TRBJ1-6, with 7 bases identical to TRBD1. The germline CDR1 and CDR2 sequences are SGHDT and YYEEEE. This CDR3 has 16 amino acids. The V segment lost 0 bases and the J segment 8 bases; nucleotides outside the gene matches: 8. The full variable domain, with the rest looked up from reference TRBV5-6 and TRBJ1-6, is DAGVTQSPTHLIKTRGQQVTLRCSPKSGHDTVSWYQQALGQGPQFIFQYYEEEERQRGNFPDRFSGHQFPNYSSELNVNALLLGDSALYLCASSLANRGWHSPLHFGNGTRLTVT.

The chain is built from TRBV19 and TRBJ1-5, with 7 bases aligning to TRBD1. The CDR3 length is 15 residues. Germline CDR1 and CDR2: LNHDA and SQIVND (reference sequence). The J segment lost 1 base and the V segment lost 7 bases, leaving 7 bases of the junction unmatched. The CDR3 protein is CASTTTGISNQPQHF. The CDR3, as DNA: TGTGCCAGTACTACGACAGGGATAAGCAATCAGCCCCAGCATTTT. Filled out from reference TRBV19 and TRBJ1-5, the complete variable domain reads DGGITQSPKYLFRKEGQNVTLSCEQNLNHDAMYWYRQDPGQGLRLIYYSQIVNDFQKGDIAEGYSVSREKKESFPLTVTSAQKNPTAFYLCASTTTGISNQPQHFGDGTRLSIL.

This chain connects TRBV6-6 to TRBJ1-1, with D possibly being TRBD1 (6 bases). The CDR3 length is 14 residues. Germline V CDR1 and CDR2: MNHNY, SVGAGI (reference sequence). V was cut by 2 bases and J by 4 bases, with 11 bases left in between. CDR3 bases: TGTGCCAGCAGTTACCAGGGGAGCGTCACTGAAGCTTTCTTT. It encodes CASSYQGSVTEAFF.

The rearrangement uses TRBV4-1 and TRBJ2-2; D remains unclear. Trimming shortened V by 1 base and J by 0 bases, and 9 bases separated the two germline ends. The germline CDR1 and CDR2 sequences are MGHRA and YSYEKL. The CDR3 is 16 amino acids. CDR3 loop: CASSQVDIANTGELFF. The CDR3, as DNA: TGCGCCAGCAGCCAAGTTGACATCGCGAACACCGGGGAGCTGTTTTTT.

V and J are TRBV19 and TRBJ1-6; D is unclear. Germline V lookup: CDR1 LNHDA, CDR2 SQIVND (reference sequence). V lost 0 bases, J lost 8 bases, and 11 bases lay in between. This CDR3 is built from 15 residues. CDR3 loop: CASSIDNSMDSPLHF. The CDR3 DNA follows: TGTGCCAGTAGTATAGACAACAGTATGGATTCACCCCTCCACTTT.

The rearrangement uses TRBV6-5 and TRBJ1-1; D gene uncertain. There are 14 residues in the CDR3. V was shortened by 2 bases and J by 4 bases, with 11 bases between the two germline ends. CDR1 is MNHEY and CDR2 is SVGAGI in the germline V gene. CDR3 sequence (DNA): TGTGCCAGCAGTTACCGGGGTTCTGGCACTGAAGCTTTCTTT. This gives the protein CASSYRGSGTEAFF.

This chain connects TRBV13 to TRBJ2-7, with 7 bases that match TRBD1. V was clipped by 4 bases and J by 4 bases; unmatched bases: 7. The CDR3 totals 14 residues. Germline V gene lookup returns CDR1 PRHDT and CDR2 FYEKMQ (reference sequence). CDR3 in amino acids: CASSSTRGLYEQYF. In nucleotides, the CDR3 is TGTGCCAGCAGCTCGACCAGGGGGTTATACGAGCAGTACTTC.

The genes are TRBV18 and TRBJ1-5, with D maybe TRBD1 (5 bases). V lost 3 bases, J lost 3 bases, and 9 bases lay in between. CDR1 and CDR2 from the germline V gene are KGHSH and LQKENI. CDR3 length equals 14 residues. CDR3 coding DNA: TGTGCCAGCTCACCCCAGGGCTCCAATCAGCCCCAGCATTTT. Protein: CASSPQGSNQPQHF.

The chain combines TRBV7-8 with TRBJ1-1; 10 bases line up with TRBD1. Germline lookup yields CDR1 SGHVS and CDR2 FQNEAQ. The CDR3 runs 17 residues. J lost 4 bases, V lost 1 base, and 9 bases had no gene match. This CDR3 is CASSLEPGQGSGTEAFF. CDR3 sequence (DNA): TGTGCCAGCAGCTTAGAACCGGGACAGGGGAGCGGCACTGAAGCTTTCTTT.

The chain employs TRBV5-1 and TRBJ2-1; the match to TRBD2 covers 8 bases. The CDR3 contains 16 residues. Germline V CDR1 and CDR2: SGHRS, YFSETQ. J lost 0 bases, V lost 3 bases, and 5 bases had no gene match. The CDR3 is CASSSGLASSYNEQFF. The CDR3 nucleotides read TGCGCCAGCAGCTCTGGACTAGCTAGCTCCTACAATGAGCAGTTCTTC.

The chain carries TRBV2 and TRBJ1-1; D remains unclear. Germline assignment: CDR1 SNHLY and CDR2 FYNNEI. Deletions cut 6 bases from V and 0 bases from J, with 11 bases between. The CDR3 consists of 14 residues. The CDR3 bases are TGTGCCAGCAGGAGTGAAGAGGTGAACACTGAAGCTTTCTTT. It is translated as CASRSEEVNTEAFF.

This rearrangement joins TRBV12-5 to TRBJ1-4, with 8 nucleotides matching TRBD1. The germline V gene encodes CDR1 LGHNT and CDR2 FRNRAP. The length of the CDR3 is 16 residues. Trimming cost V 6 bases and J 8 bases; bases outside gene matches: 14. CDR3 in amino acids: CASGPDRGRDIEKLFF. CDR3 in DNA: TGTGCTAGTGGACCTGACAGGGGACGAGACATCGAAAAACTGTTTTTT.

The V and J genes are TRBV2 and TRBJ2-1; tentatively, D is TRBD1 (5 bases). CDR1 and CDR2 from the germline V gene are SNHLY and FYNNEI. The V and J ends lost 5 bases and 2 bases respectively, with 16 bases between them. The CDR3 totals 16 residues. The CDR3 DNA reads as TGTGCCAGCAGTTCCAGGGCCCCAGCCCCCTACAATGAGCAGTTCTTC. This codes for CASSSRAPAPYNEQFF.

The chain recombines TRBV4-3 with TRBJ1-2; TRBD1 might be the D (5 bases). V was trimmed by 4 bases and J by 2 bases, leaving 14 bases between them. Per germline, CDR1 LGHNA and CDR2 YSLEER. The CDR3 is made up of 15 amino acids. CDR3 in DNA: TGCGCCAGCAGCCCGGGGACCGGGGGGAACTATGGCTACACCTTC. This sequence encodes CASSPGTGGNYGYTF.

The chain couples TRBV30 to TRBJ1-1; D is perhaps TRBD1 (5 bases). V was shortened by 5 bases and J by 1 base, with 11 bases between the two germline ends. Germline loops: CDR1 GTSNPN, CDR2 SVGIG (reference sequence). CDR3 length: 13 residues. CDR3 amino acids: CAWSGQRNTEAFF. CDR3 DNA: TGTGCCTGGTCCGGACAAAGGAACACTGAAGCTTTCTTT.

The genes are TRBV5-6 and TRBJ2-7; 9 nucleotides agree with TRBD1. This CDR3 spans 13 amino acids. The ends lost 4 bases at V and 5 bases at J; junction bases unmatched: 4. Germline loops: CDR1 SGHDT, CDR2 YYEEEE. Here the CDR3 DNA reads TGTGCCAGCAGCACCGGGACAGGGAACGAGCAGTACTTC. This sequence encodes CASSTGTGNEQYF.

Only a few counts were recorded for this clone. This rearrangement joins TRBV10-2 to TRBJ2-7; D is perhaps TRBD2 (5 bases). From germline, CDR1 is WSHSY and CDR2 SAAADI. The CDR3 spans 15 residues. The V gene lost 0 bases and the J gene lost 0 bases, with 9 bases spanning the gap. The CDR3 here is CASSESPEGSYEQYF. Here the CDR3 DNA reads TGCGCCAGCAGTGAGTCTCCCGAGGGCTCCTACGAGCAGTACTTC.

The CDR3 DNA reads TGTGCCAGCAGCGAATGGGGGACTAGCGGGATGAGCACAGATACGCAGTATTTT. It codes for CASSEWGTSGMSTDTQYF. This chain joins TRBV9 and TRBJ2-3; TRBD2 agrees at 13 bases. Unmatched junction bases numbered 7, after V lost 3 bases and J lost 0 bases. The CDR3 runs 18 residues. Germline loops: CDR1 SGDLS, CDR2 YYNGEE. Full variable domain (rest looked up from reference TRBV9 and TRBJ2-3): DSGVTQTPKHLITATGQRVTLRCSPRSGDLSVYWYQQSLDQGLQFLIQYYNGEERAKGNILERFSAQQFPDLHSELNLSSLELGDSALYFCASSEWGTSGMSTDTQYFGPGTRLTVL.

The chain recombines TRBV4-2 with TRBJ2-5, with D possibly matching TRBD2 (6 bases). V lost 0 bases and J lost 6, with 11 bases in between. CDR1 and CDR2 (germline): LGHNA, YNFKEQ. This CDR3 is 14 amino acids long. The CDR3 is CASSQDQLAQTQYF. Written as DNA, the CDR3 is TGTGCCAGCAGCCAAGATCAACTAGCACAGACCCAGTACTTC.

J is TRBJ2-2 and V is TRBV2; the match to TRBD2 covers 8 bases. The CDR3 covers 14 residues. Trimming removed 4 bases from V and 7 bases from J; junction bases left unmatched: 5. Germline values: CDR1 SNHLY, CDR2 FYNNEI. CDR3 residues: CASSASGSDGELFF. The CDR3 DNA is TGTGCCAGCAGTGCCAGCGGGAGCGACGGGGAGCTGTTTTTT.

This rearrangement joins TRBV5-1 to TRBJ2-7; D unclear. This CDR3 is built from 14 residues. Germline assignment: CDR1 SGHRS and CDR2 YFSETQ. V was clipped by 1 base and J by 3 bases, with 11 bases between them. For the CDR3, the DNA is TGCGCCAGCAGCTTGATGGATACAGTCTACGAGCAGTACTTC. This translates into CASSLMDTVYEQYF.

The rearrangement joins TRBV7-2 to TRBJ2-7; D gene ambiguous. CDR1 is SGHTA and CDR2 is FQGNSA in the germline V gene. V was pared by 1 base and J by 6 bases, with 10 bases between. This CDR3 comprises 13 residues. CDR3 region: CASSLGVSPEQYF. In DNA, the CDR3 is TGTGCCAGCAGCTTAGGCGTCTCTCCCGAGCAGTACTTC.

The J gene is TRBJ2-2, the V gene TRBV4-2; a weak D match, TRBD2 (5 bases). CDR3 length equals 16 residues. Trimming pared 1 base from V and 2 bases from J, leaving 11 bases between. Germline CDR1 and CDR2: LGHNA and YNFKEQ. The CDR3, as DNA: TGTGCCAGCAGCCAAGTCCTAGCTGCCAACACCGGGGAGCTGTTTTTT. Amino acids: CASSQVLAANTGELFF.

The V call is TRBV9, the J call TRBJ1-4; 7 positions agree with TRBD1. This CDR3 comprises 15 residues. The junction had 6 bases not matched to a gene; V was cut back by 2 bases and J by 5 bases. CDR1 and CDR2 (germline): SGDLS, YYNGEE. CDR3 amino acids: CASSVRTGKNEKLFF. As DNA, the CDR3 is TGTGCCAGCAGCGTTAGGACAGGAAAAAATGAAAAACTGTTTTTT. Drawing the rest from reference TRBV9 and TRBJ1-4, the complete variable domain is DSGVTQTPKHLITATGQRVTLRCSPRSGDLSVYWYQQSLDQGLQFLIQYYNGEERAKGNILERFSAQQFPDLHSELNLSSLELGDSALYFCASSVRTGKNEKLFFGSGTQLSVL.